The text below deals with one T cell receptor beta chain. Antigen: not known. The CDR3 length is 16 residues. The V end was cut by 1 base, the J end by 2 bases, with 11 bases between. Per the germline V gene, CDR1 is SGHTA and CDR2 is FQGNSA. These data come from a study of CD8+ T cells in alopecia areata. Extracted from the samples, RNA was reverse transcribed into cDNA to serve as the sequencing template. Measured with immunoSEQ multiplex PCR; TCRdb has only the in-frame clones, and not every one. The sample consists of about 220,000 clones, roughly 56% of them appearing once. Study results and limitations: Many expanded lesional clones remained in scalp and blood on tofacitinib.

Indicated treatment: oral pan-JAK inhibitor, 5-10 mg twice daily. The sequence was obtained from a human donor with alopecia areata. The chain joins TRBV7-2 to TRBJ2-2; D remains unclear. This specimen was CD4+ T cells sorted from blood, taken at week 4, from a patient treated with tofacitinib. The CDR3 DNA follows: TGTGCCAGCAGCTTAGGGCAGAACCTAAACACCGGGGAGCTGTTTTTT. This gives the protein CASSLGQNLNTGELFF.